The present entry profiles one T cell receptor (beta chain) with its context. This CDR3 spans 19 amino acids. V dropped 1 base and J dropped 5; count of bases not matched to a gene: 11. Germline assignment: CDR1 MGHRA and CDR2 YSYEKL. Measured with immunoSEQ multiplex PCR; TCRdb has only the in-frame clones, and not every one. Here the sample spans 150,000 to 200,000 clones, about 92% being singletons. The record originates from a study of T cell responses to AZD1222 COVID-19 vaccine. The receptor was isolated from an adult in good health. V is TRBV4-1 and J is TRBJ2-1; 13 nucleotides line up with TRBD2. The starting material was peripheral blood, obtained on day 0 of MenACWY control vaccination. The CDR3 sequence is CASSQGPLGLAGEDNEQFF. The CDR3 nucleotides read TGCGCCAGCAGCCAAGGCCCACTTGGACTAGCGGGAGAAGACAATGAGCAGTTCTTC.